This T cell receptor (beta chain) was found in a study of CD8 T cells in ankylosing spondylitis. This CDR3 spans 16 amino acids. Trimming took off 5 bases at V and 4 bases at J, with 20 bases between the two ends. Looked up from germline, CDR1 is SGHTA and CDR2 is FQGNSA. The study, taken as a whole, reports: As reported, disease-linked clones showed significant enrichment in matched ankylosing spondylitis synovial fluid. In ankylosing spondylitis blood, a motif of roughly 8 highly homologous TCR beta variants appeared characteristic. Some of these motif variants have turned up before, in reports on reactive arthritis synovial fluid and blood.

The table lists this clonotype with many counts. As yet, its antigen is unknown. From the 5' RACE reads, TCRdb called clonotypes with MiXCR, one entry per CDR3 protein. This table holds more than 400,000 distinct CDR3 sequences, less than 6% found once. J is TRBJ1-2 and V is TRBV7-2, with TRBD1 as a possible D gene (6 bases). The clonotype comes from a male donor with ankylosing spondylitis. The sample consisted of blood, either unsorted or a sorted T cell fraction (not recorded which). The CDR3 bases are TGTGCCAGCAGCCTCAGACAGGTATCAAATACCTATGGCTACACCTTC. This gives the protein CASSLRQVSNTYGYTF.